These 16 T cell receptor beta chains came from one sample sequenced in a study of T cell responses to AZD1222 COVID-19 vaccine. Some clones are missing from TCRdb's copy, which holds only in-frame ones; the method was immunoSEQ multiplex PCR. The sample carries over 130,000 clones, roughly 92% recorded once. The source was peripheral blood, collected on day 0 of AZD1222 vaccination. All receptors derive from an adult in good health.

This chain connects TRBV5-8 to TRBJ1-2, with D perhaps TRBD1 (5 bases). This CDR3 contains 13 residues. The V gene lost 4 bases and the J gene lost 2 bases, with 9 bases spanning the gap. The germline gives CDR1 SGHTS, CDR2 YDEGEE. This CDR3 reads CASSRDRNYGYTF. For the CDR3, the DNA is TGTGCCAGCAGCAGAGACAGAAACTATGGCTACACCTTC.

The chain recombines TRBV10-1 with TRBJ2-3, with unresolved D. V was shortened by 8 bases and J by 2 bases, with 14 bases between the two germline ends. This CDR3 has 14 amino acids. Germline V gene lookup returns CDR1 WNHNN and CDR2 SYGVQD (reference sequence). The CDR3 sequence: CASVSTPNTDTQYF. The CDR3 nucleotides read TGCGCCAGCGTCAGTACACCCAACACAGATACGCAGTATTTT.

CDR3 residues: CASSLDEGAEQYF. In DNA, the CDR3 is TGTGCCAGCAGCTTAGACGAGGGGGCTGAGCAGTACTTC. The chain has TRBV11-3 and TRBJ2-7; TRBD1 aligns across 7 bases. Germline trimming cut 0 bases from V and 7 bases from J; bases unmatched to any gene: 3. Germline V gives CDR1 SGHNT, CDR2 YENEEA. The CDR3 runs to 13 residues.

The CDR3 here is CATIFCGGYGGSSYNEQFF. The DNA for the CDR3 is TGCGCCACGATTTTTTGTGGGGGGTACGGCGGGAGCTCCTACAATGAGCAGTTCTTC. The rearrangement joins TRBV10-1 to TRBJ2-1; TRBD2 agrees at 7 bases. The length of the CDR3 is 19 residues. V was clipped by 10 bases and J by 0 bases; unmatched bases: 21. Germline V gene data show CDR1 as WNHNN and CDR2 as SYGVQD (reference sequence).

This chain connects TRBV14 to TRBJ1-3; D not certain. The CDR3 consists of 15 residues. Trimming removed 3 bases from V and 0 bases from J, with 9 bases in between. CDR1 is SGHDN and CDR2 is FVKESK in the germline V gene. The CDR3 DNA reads TGTGCCAGCAGCCAGGGGATCCGCTCTGGAAACACCATATATTTT. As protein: CASSQGIRSGNTIYF.

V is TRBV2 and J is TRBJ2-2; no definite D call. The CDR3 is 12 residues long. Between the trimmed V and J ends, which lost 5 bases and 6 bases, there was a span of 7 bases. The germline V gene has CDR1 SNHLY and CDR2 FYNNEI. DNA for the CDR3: TGTGCCAGCAGTCAAAGGGCCGGGGAGCTGTTTTTT. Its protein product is CASSQRAGELFF. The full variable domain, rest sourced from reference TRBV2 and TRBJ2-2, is EPEVTQTPSHQVTQMGQEVILRCVPISNHLYFYWYRQILGQKVEFLVSFYNNEISEKSEIFDDQFSVERPDGSNFTLKIRSTKLEDSAMYFCASSQRAGELFFGEGSRLTVL.

CDR3 sequence reads: CASRATPSGGNEKLFF. CDR3 DNA: TGTGCCAGTCGAGCGACTCCGTCGGGGGGTAATGAAAAACTGTTTTTT. The chain couples TRBV19 to TRBJ1-4; D may be TRBD1 (5 bases). This CDR3 comprises 16 residues. The V and J ends lost 8 bases and 4 bases respectively, with 20 bases between them. Germline CDR1 LNHDA, CDR2 SQIVND (reference sequence).

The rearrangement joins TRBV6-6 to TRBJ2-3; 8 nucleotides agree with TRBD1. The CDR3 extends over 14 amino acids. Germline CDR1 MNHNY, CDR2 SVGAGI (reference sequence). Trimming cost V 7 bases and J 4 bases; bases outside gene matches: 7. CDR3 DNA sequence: TGTGCCAGCACGTGGACAGGGAGTTCAGATACGCAGTATTTT. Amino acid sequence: CASTWTGSSDTQYF.

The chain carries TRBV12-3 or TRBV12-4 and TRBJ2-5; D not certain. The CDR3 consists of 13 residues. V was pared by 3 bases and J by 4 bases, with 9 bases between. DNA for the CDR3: TGTGCCAGCAGTTTTAGGTACGGAGAGACCCAGTACTTC. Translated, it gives CASSFRYGETQYF.

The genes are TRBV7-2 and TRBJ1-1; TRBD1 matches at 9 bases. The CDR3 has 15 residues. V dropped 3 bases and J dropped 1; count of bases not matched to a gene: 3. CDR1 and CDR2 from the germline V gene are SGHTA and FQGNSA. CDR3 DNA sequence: TGTGCCAGCAGCTTCTGGACAGGGGCGAACACTGAAGCTTTCTTT. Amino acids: CASSFWTGANTEAFF. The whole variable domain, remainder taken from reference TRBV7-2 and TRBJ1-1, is GAGVSQSPSNKVTEKGKDVELRCDPISGHTALYWYRQSLGQGLEFLIYFQGNSAPDKSGLPSDRFSAERTGGSVSTLTIQRTQQEDSAVYLCASSFWTGANTEAFFGQGTRLTVV.

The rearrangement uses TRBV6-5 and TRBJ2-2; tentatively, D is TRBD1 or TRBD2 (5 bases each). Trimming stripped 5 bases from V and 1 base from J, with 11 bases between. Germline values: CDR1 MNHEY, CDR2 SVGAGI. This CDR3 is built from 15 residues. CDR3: CASSRGTENTGELFF. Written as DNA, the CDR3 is TGTGCCAGCAGTAGAGGGACGGAGAACACCGGGGAGCTGTTTTTT.

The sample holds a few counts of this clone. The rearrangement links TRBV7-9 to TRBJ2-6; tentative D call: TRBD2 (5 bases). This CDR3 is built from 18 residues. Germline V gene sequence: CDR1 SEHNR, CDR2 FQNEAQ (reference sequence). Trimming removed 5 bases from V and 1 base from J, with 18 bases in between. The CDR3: CASSPRPGIRSGANVLTF. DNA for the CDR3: TGTGCCAGCAGCCCCCGGCCGGGGATTCGGTCTGGGGCCAACGTCCTGACTTTC.

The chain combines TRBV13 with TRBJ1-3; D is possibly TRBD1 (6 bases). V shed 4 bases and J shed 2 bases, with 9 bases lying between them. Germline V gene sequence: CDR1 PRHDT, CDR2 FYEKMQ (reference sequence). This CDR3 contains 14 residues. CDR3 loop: CASSSGQTGNTIYF. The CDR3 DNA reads TGTGCCAGCAGCTCCGGACAGACTGGAAACACCATATATTTT.

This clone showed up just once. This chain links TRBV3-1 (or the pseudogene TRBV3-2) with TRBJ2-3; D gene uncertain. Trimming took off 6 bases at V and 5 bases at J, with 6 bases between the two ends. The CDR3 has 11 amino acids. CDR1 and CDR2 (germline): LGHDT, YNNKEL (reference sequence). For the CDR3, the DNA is TGTGCCAGCAGAGAGAGAGATACGCAGTATTTT. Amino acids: CASRERDTQYF.

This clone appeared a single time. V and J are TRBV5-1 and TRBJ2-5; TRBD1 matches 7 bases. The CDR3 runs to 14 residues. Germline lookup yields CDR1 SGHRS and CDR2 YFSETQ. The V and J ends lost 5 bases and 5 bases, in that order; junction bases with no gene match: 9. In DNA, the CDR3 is TGCGCCAGCAGGCCAGGGGGTCAGCGGGAGACCCAGTACTTC. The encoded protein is CASRPGGQRETQYF.

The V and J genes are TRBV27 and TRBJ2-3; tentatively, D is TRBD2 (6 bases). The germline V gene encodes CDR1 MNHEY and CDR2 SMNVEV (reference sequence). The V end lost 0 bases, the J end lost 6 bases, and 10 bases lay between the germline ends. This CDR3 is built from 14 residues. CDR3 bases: TGTGCCAGCAGTTTATCGAGACTAGTCGATACGCAGTATTTT. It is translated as CASSLSRLVDTQYF.